This T cell receptor (beta chain) originates from a study of graft-versus-host responses after intestinal transplantation. Study context: Every recipient underwent anti-thymocyte globulin induction, then tacrolimus and steroids for two to four years. Whole-study results and caveats: GvH clones surfaced in recipient marrow, some emerging earlier in ileum or blood. Patients who carried graft-donor T cell macrochimerism also had high graft-versus-host to host-versus-graft clonal ratios in their allografts.

CDR3 size: 16 residues. Trimming removed 5 bases at V and 3 bases at J, with 20 bases between. Germline V gene lookup returns CDR1 SEHNR and CDR2 FQNEAQ (reference sequence). Assay: immunoSEQ multiplex PCR; the TCRdb copy retains only in-frame clones and omits some. The repertoire has around 70,000 clones, around 92% of them found once; the top ten carry just under 2.5%. To note about this clone: Its antigen is still unknown.

The chain links TRBV7-9 to TRBJ2-7; perhaps TRBD1 as D (7 bases). The source is a human donor who received an intestinal transplant. This specimen was unstimulated CD8+ T cells sorted from spleen or lymph node cells, taken before intestinal transplant. The CDR3 reads CASSQGGSAYFYEQYF. Written as DNA, the CDR3 is TGTGCCAGCAGCCAGGGGGGTTCCGCTTATTTCTACGAGCAGTACTTC.